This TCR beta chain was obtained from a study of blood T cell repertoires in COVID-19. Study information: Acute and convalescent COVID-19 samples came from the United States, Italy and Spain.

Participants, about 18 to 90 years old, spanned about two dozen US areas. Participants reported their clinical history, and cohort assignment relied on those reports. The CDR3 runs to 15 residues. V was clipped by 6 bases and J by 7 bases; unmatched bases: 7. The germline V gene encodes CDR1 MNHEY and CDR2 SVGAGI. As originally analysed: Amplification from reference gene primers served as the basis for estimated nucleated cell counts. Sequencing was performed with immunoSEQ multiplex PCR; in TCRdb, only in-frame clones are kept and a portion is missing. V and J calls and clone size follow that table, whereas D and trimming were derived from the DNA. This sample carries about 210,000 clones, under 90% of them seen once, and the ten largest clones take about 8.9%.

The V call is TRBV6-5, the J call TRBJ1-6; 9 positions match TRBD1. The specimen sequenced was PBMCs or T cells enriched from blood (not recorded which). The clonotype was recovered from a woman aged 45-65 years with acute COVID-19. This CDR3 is CASRKGQGQNSPLHF. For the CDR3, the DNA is TGTGCCAGCAGGAAGGGACAGGGCCAAAATTCACCCCTCCACTTT.